This T cell receptor beta chain emerged from a study of untreated major depressive disorder. Whole-study results and caveats: TRBV05-01 (Vbeta 5.1) usage was higher in CD4+ T cells of depressed patients than controls. In every subject, the five largest TRBV05-01 clones were private.

Per germline, CDR1 SNHLY and CDR2 FYNNEI. Trimming left V 6 bases short and J 6 bases short, with 16 bases between. CDR3 length equals 14 residues. Some clones are missing from TCRdb's copy, which holds only in-frame ones; the method was immunoSEQ multiplex PCR. The table has more than 25,000 clones, about 91% seen once. Details on this clone: As yet, its antigen is unknown.

The sample comprised CD4+ T cells from PBMCs. V usage is TRBV2 and J usage is TRBJ2-3, with D perhaps matching TRBD1 (6 bases). This clonotype was sampled from a young woman with major depressive disorder. CDR3 loop: CASRARQAQDTQYF. In DNA, the CDR3 is TGTGCCAGCAGGGCCAGACAGGCGCAGGATACGCAGTATTTT.